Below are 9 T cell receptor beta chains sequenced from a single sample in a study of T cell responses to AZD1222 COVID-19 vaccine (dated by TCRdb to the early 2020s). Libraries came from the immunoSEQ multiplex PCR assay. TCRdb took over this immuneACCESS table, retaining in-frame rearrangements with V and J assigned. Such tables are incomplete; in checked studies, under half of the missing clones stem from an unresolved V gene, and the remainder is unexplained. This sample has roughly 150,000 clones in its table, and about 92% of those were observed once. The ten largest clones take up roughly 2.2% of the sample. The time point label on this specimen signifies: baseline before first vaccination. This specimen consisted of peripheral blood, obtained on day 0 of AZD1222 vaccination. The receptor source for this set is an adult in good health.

The CDR3 region has the DNA TGTGCCAGCAGCCGCATTACGCCCAGACATGGCGGGGAGCTGTTTTTT. It codes for CASSRITPRHGGELFF. The chain couples TRBV3-1 (or the pseudogene TRBV3-2) to TRBJ2-2; unclear D gene. The V gene's germline CDR1 is LGHDT and CDR2 YNNKEL (reference sequence). Trimming left V 4 bases short and J 7 bases short, with 19 bases between. There are 16 residues in the CDR3.

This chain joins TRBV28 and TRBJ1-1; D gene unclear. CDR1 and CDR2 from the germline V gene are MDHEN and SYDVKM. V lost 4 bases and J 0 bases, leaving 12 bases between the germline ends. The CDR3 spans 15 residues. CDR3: CASSSAGPMNTEAFF. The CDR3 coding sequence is TGTGCCAGCAGTTCAGCAGGCCCTATGAACACTGAAGCTTTCTTT.

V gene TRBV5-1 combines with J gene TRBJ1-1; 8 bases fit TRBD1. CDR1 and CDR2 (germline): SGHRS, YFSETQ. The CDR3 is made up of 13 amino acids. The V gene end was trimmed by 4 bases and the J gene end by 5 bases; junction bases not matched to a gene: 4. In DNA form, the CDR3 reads TGCGCCAGCAGCCTGGACAGGGTGACTGAAGCTTTCTTT. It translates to CASSLDRVTEAFF. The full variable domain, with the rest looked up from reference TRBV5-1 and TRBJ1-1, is KAGVTQTPRYLIKTRGQQVTLSCSPISGHRSVSWYQQTPGQGLQFLFEYFSETQRNKGNFPGRFSGRQFSNSRSEMNVSTLELGDSALYLCASSLDRVTEAFFGQGTRLTVV.

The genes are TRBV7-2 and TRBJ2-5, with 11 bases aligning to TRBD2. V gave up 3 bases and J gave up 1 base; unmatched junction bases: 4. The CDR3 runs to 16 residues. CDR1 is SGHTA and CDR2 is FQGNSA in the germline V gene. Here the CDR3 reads CASSFSGGDFQETQYF. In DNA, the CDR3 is TGTGCCAGCAGCTTTAGCGGGGGGGACTTCCAAGAGACCCAGTACTTC.

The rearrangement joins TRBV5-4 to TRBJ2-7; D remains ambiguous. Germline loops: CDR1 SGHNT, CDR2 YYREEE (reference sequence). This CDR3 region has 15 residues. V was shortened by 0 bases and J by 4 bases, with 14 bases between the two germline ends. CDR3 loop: CASSLARSSGYEQYF. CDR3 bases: TGTGCCAGCAGCTTGGCGAGGTCCTCTGGTTACGAGCAGTACTTC.

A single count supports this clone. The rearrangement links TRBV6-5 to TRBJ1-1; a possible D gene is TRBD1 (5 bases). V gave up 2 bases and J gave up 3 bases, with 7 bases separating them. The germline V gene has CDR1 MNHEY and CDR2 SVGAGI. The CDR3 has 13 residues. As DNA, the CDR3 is TGTGCCAGCAGTTACAGGGGAGACACTGAAGCTTTCTTT. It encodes CASSYRGDTEAFF.

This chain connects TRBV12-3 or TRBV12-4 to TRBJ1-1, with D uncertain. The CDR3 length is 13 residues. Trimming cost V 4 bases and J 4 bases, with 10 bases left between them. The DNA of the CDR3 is TGTGCCAGCAGTTCTAGGGCGGGCACTGAAGCTTTCTTT. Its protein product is CASSSRAGTEAFF.

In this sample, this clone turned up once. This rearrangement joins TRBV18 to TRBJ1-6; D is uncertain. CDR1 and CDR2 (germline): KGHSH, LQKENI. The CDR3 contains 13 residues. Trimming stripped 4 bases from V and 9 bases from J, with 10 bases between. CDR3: CASSLEGGSPLHF. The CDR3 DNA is TGTGCCAGCTCACTGGAGGGTGGTTCACCCCTCCACTTT.

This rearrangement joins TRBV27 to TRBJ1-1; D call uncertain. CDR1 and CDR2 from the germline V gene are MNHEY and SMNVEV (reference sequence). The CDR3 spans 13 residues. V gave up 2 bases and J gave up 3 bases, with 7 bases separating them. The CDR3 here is CASSLRGYTEAFF. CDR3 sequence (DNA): TGTGCCAGCAGTTTACGTGGTTACACTGAAGCTTTCTTT.